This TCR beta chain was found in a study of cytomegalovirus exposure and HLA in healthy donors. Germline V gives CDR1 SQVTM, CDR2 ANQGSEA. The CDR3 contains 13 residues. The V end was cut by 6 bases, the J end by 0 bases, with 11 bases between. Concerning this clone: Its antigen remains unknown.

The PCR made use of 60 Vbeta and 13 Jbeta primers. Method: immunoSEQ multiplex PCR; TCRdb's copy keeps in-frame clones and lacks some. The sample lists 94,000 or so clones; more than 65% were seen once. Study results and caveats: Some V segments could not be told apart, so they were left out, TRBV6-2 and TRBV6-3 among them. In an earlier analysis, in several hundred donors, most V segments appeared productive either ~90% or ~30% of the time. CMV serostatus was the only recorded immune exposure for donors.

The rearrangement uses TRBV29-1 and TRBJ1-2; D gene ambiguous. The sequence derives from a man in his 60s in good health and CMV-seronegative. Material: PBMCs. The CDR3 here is CSVNARANYGYTF. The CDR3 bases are TGCAGCGTCAATGCGCGAGCTAACTATGGCTACACCTTC. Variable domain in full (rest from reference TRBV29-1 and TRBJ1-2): SAVISQKPSRDICQRGTSLTIQCQVDSQVTMMFWYRQQPGQSLTLIATANQGSEATYESGFVIDKFPISRPNLTFSTLTVSNMSPEDSSIYLCSVNARANYGYTFGSGTRLTVV.